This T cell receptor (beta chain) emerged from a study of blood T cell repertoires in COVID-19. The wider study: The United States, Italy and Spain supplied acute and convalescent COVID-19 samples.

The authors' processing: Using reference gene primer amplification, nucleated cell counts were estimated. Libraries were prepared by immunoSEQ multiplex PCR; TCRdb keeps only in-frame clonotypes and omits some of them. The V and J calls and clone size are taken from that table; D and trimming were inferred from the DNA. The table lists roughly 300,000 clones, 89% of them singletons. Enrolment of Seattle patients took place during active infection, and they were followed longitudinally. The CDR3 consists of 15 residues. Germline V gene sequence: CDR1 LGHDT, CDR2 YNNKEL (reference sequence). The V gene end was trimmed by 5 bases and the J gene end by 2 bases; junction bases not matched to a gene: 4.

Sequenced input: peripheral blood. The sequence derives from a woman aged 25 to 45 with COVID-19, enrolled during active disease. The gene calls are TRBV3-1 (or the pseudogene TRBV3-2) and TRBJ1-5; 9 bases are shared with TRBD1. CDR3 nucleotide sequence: TGTGCCAGCAGCGGTCGACAGGGGGGCAATCAGCCCCAGCATTTT. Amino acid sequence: CASSGRQGGNQPQHF.